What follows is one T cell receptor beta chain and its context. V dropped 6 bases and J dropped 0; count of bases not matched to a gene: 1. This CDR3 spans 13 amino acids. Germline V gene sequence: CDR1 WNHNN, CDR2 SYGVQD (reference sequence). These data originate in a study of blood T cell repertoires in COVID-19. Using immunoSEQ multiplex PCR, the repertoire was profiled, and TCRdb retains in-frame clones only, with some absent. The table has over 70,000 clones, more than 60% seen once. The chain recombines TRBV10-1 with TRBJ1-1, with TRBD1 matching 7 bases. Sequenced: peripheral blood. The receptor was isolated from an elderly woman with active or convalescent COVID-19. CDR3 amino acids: CASRQGLNTEAFF. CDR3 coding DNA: TGCGCCAGCAGACAGGGGTTGAACACTGAAGCTTTCTTT.